This T cell receptor beta chain was documented in a study of response to subunit inactivated influenza vaccine. The junction had 9 bases not matched to a gene; V was cut back by 1 base and J by 6 bases. This CDR3 region has 16 residues. Germline V gene sequence: CDR1 LGHNA, CDR2 YSLEER. TCRdb reprocessed the RT-PCR reads with MiXCR, giving one entry per CDR3 protein. Among roughly 650,000 distinct CDR3 sequences, approximately 15% were seen once, and the ten largest hold approximately 10%. This specimen was PBMCs from blood, taken roughly 12 days after vaccination. The sequence derives from a man aged 45-65 years who received an inactivated influenza vaccine. This chain connects TRBV4-3 to TRBJ2-1; TRBD2 matches at 7 bases. CDR3 coding DNA: TGCGCCAGCAGCCAAGTGTGGGGCGGCGGGAGCAATGAGCAGTTCTTC. This sequence encodes CASSQVWGGGSNEQFF.